The 14 T cell receptor beta chains given below trace back to one sample, sequenced in a study of blood T cell repertoires in COVID-19. Only in-frame clones appear in the TCRdb table, and some are missing; sequencing was by immunoSEQ multiplex PCR. Of nearly 250,000 clones listed, 85% are singletons. Specimen: PBMCs or T cells enriched from blood (not recorded which). These receptors were obtained from a woman aged 50 to 65 with acute COVID-19.

The gene calls are TRBV7-2 and TRBJ1-2, with D unclear. CDR1 is SGHTA, CDR2 FQGNSA, per germline. The ends were cut back, 11 bases at V and 6 bases at J, with 22 bases in the middle. The CDR3 has 14 amino acids. CDR3 loop: CAGVPAAPPDGYTF. CDR3 coding DNA: TGTGCCGGAGTCCCAGCAGCCCCTCCCGATGGCTACACCTTC.

V is TRBV12-3 or TRBV12-4 and J is TRBJ1-2; maybe TRBD1 (6 bases). CDR3 length: 12 amino acids. V was pared by 3 bases and J by 7 bases, with 9 bases between. CDR3: CASSFRGGGYTF. The CDR3 DNA sequence: TGTGCCAGCAGTTTTCGAGGGGGTGGCTACACCTTC.

The chain couples TRBV9 to TRBJ1-2; 12 bases fit TRBD1. After removal of 3 bases from V and 4 bases from J, the junction contained 4 bases not matched to a gene. Germline V gene sequence: CDR1 SGDLS, CDR2 YYNGEE. The CDR3 runs to 15 residues. CDR3 sequence reads: CASSAGQGAVYGYTF. In DNA form, the CDR3 reads TGTGCCAGCAGCGCGGGACAGGGGGCTGTCTATGGCTACACCTTC.

The chain carries TRBV7-3 and TRBJ2-7; 7 bases are a match to TRBD2. The germline CDR1 and CDR2 sequences are SGHTA and FQGTGA. With V trimmed by 5 bases and J by 0 bases, 7 bases remained unmatched. This CDR3 contains 15 residues. CDR3 bases: TGTGCCAGCAGCCTTTGGGGGGGAAGCTCCTACGAGCAGTACTTC. This translates into CASSLWGGSSYEQYF. The full variable domain, in which reference TRBV7-3 and TRBJ2-7 provide the parts outside the CDR3, is GAGVSQTPSNKVTEKGKYVELRCDPISGHTALYWYRQSLGQGPEFLIYFQGTGAADDSGLPNDRFFAVRPEGSVSTLKIQRTERGDSAVYLCASSLWGGSSYEQYFGPGTRLTVT.

The gene calls are TRBV7-2 and TRBJ2-6; weak D call: TRBD2 (5 bases). CDR3 length: 15 residues. Germline CDR1 is SGHTA and CDR2 is FQGNSA. V lost 5 bases to trimming and J lost 0 bases, with 8 bases between them. The CDR3 loop reads CASSGRGSGANVLTF. The CDR3 region has the DNA TGTGCCAGCAGCGGACGGGGCTCTGGGGCCAACGTCCTGACTTTC.

The V and J genes are TRBV5-4 and TRBJ1-2; 8 nucleotides line up with TRBD1. Germline CDR1 SGHNT, CDR2 YYREEE (reference sequence). V was clipped by 0 bases and J by 0 bases; unmatched bases: 1. The CDR3 sequence is 15 residues long. This CDR3 reads CASSLGDRTNYGYTF. The CDR3 bases are TGTGCCAGCAGCTTGGGGGACAGGACTAACTATGGCTACACCTTC.

The rearrangement joins TRBV30 to TRBJ2-2; D not resolved. CDR1 is GTSNPN, CDR2 SVGIG, per germline (reference sequence). Trimming removed 1 base from V and 7 bases from J, with 4 bases in between. CDR3 length: 11 residues. For the CDR3, the DNA is TGTGCCTGGAGTGACATCGGGGAGCTGTTTTTT. Its translation is CAWSDIGELFF.

V and J are TRBV7-2 and TRBJ1-3; perhaps TRBD1 as D (6 bases). Germline values: CDR1 SGHTA, CDR2 FQGNSA. Trimming removed 4 bases from V and 2 bases from J, with 12 bases in between. This CDR3 comprises 15 residues. CDR3 in amino acids: CASSSLRGTGNTIYF. As DNA, the CDR3 is TGTGCCAGCAGCTCCCTGAGGGGGACTGGAAACACCATATATTTT.

The chain is built from TRBV19 and TRBJ1-4, with D unclear. This CDR3 spans 13 amino acids. V lost 10 bases, J lost 0 bases, and 9 bases lay in between. From germline, CDR1 is LNHDA and CDR2 SQIVND (reference sequence). The CDR3 region has the DNA TGTGCCACCAAACAGCCAACTAATGAAAAACTGTTTTTT. Translating gives CATKQPTNEKLFF.

J is TRBJ1-1 and V is TRBV30, with D tentatively TRBD1 (5 bases). Trimming took off 1 base at V and 1 base at J, with 10 bases between the two ends. This CDR3 region has 14 residues. Germline V gene data show CDR1 as GTSNPN and CDR2 as SVGIG (reference sequence). DNA of the CDR3: TGTGCCTGGAGTGACGTTAGGGGGAACACTGAAGCTTTCTTT. This translates into CAWSDVRGNTEAFF.

The chain links TRBV5-4 to TRBJ2-2; weak D call: TRBD1 (6 bases). The CDR3 runs to 14 residues. Germline V gene data show CDR1 as SGHNT and CDR2 as YYREEE (reference sequence). V was clipped by 0 bases and J by 4 bases, with 7 bases between them. CDR3 coding DNA: TGTGCCAGCAGCTTGGCACAGGGCACCGGGGAGCTGTTTTTT. The encoded protein is CASSLAQGTGELFF.

V gene TRBV19 combines with J gene TRBJ1-3; D perhaps matches TRBD1 (6 bases). There are 16 residues in the CDR3. Trimming pared 4 bases from V and 0 bases from J, leaving 13 bases between. Germline CDR1 is LNHDA and CDR2 is SQIVND (reference sequence). The CDR3 loop reads CASSRGQTSSGNTIYF. In DNA form, the CDR3 reads TGTGCCAGTAGTAGAGGACAGACCTCCTCTGGAAACACCATATATTTT.

The chain recombines TRBV5-1 with TRBJ1-6; D is ambiguous. There are 15 residues in the CDR3. From germline, CDR1 is SGHRS and CDR2 YFSETQ. Trimming removed 0 bases at V and 11 bases at J, with 15 bases between. CDR3 sequence reads: CASSLEGNVAAPLHF. The CDR3 DNA follows: TGCGCCAGCAGCTTGGAAGGCAACGTTGCGGCACCCCTCCACTTT. Supplemented by reference TRBV5-1 and TRBJ1-6, the full variable domain reads KAGVTQTPRYLIKTRGQQVTLSCSPISGHRSVSWYQQTPGQGLQFLFEYFSETQRNKGNFPGRFSGRQFSNSRSEMNVSTLELGDSALYLCASSLEGNVAAPLHFGNGTRLTVT.

This clone was detected once. The V and J genes are TRBV7-6 and TRBJ2-2; D remains ambiguous. The germline V gene has CDR1 SGHVS and CDR2 FNYEAQ. V was trimmed by 0 bases and J by 2 bases, leaving 16 bases between them. There are 18 residues in the CDR3. CDR3 in DNA: TGTGCCAGCAGCTTAGCCTTGAGACACCTTCCCAACACCGGGGAGCTGTTTTTT. The encoded protein is CASSLALRHLPNTGELFF.